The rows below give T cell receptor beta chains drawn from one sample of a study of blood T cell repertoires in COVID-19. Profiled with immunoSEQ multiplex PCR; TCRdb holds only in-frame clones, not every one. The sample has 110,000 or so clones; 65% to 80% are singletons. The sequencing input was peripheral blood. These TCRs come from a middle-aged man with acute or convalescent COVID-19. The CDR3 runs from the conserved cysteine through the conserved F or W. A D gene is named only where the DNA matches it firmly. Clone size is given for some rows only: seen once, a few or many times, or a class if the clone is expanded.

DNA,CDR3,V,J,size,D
TGTGCCAGCAGCTTGTTGGGACTAGAGGGATATGAGCAGTTCTTC,CASSLLGLEGYEQFF,TRBV5-6,TRBJ2-1,NA,TRBD2
TGTGCCTGGGGGGGGAACTCTGGAAACACCATATATTTT,CAWGGNSGNTIYF,TRBV30,TRBJ1-3,few,NA
TGTGCCAGTAGTATGACAGGACCCACAGATACGCAGTATTTT,CASSMTGPTDTQYF,TRBV19,TRBJ2-3,NA,NA
TGCGCCAGCAGCCTGGAGAGGGTGAGGGACATTCAGTACTTC,CASSLERVRDIQYF,TRBV5-1,TRBJ2-4,NA,NA
TGTGCCAGTAGTGTGGAAAGGAGCACTGAAGCTTTCTTT,CASSVERSTEAFF,TRBV19,TRBJ1-1,NA,NA
TGTGCCAGTAGTATAGATTTTGAGGGATCCGAGCAGTACTTC,CASSIDFEGSEQYF,TRBV19,TRBJ2-7,NA,NA
TGTGCCAGCAGCCAAAGCCTTAGCGGGTCGAACTACGAGCAGTACTTC,CASSQSLSGSNYEQYF,TRBV14,TRBJ2-7,NA,TRBD2
TGTGCCACCAGTGACTATAAAAACACCGGGGAGCTGTTTTTT,CATSDYKNTGELFF,TRBV24-1,TRBJ2-2,few,NA
TGTGCCAGCAGTCCGAGACAGGGGGTCTCAGATACGCAGTATTTT,CASSPRQGVSDTQYF,TRBV6-5,TRBJ2-3,NA,TRBD1
TGTGCCAGCAGCGCGAGGGACAGCTATAATTCACCCCTCCACTTT,CASSARDSYNSPLHF,TRBV9,TRBJ1-6,NA,TRBD1
TGTGCCAGCACCCCGCGAGACAGGGAGGCAGATACGCAGTATTTT,CASTPRDREADTQYF,TRBV7-8,TRBJ2-3,NA,NA
TGTGCCAGCAGCGTAGATGAGGTTGGCTACACCTTC,CASSVDEVGYTF,TRBV9,TRBJ1-2,NA,NA
TGTGCCAGCAGTCCAGGTGGGGACAGGGATGAAAAACTGTTTTTT,CASSPGGDRDEKLFF,TRBV28,TRBJ1-4,NA,TRBD1
TGTGCCAGCAGTGAATTCGACAGGCCCTACGAGCAGTACTTC,CASSEFDRPYEQYF,TRBV2,TRBJ2-7,NA,NA
TGTGCCAACGGACAGGAGAGAAACACTGAAGCTTTCTTT,CANGQERNTEAFF,TRBV10-3,TRBJ1-1,NA,TRBD1
TGTGCCAGTACCCCCCGGAATCAGCCCCAGCATTTT,CASTPRNQPQHF,TRBV19,TRBJ1-5,NA,NA
TGTGCCAGCAGTTTAGAGGCGGGAGGGACCTACGAGCAGTACTTC,CASSLEAGGTYEQYF,TRBV28,TRBJ2-7,NA,TRBD2
TGCAGCGTTGAAGTTACTAGCGGGAGGATAGATACGCAGTATTTT,CSVEVTSGRIDTQYF,TRBV29-1,TRBJ2-3,once,TRBD2
TGTGCCAGCAGTAATACAGTTGACCTCTCCTACAATGAGCAGTTCTTC,CASSNTVDLSYNEQFF,TRBV2,TRBJ2-1,NA,NA
TGCAGCGTTGCACTAGCGGCCACAGATACGCAGTATTTT,CSVALAATDTQYF,TRBV29-1,TRBJ2-3,NA,TRBD2
TGTGCCAGCAGCGTAGGGGACACCTCCCATAACTATGGCTACACCTTC,CASSVGDTSHNYGYTF,TRBV9,TRBJ1-2,few,NA
TGCAGCGTTCCGGAGGTCACCGGGGAGCTGTTTTTT,CSVPEVTGELFF,TRBV29-1,TRBJ2-2,NA,NA
TGCGCCAGCAGCTTGGTACAGCCAACCCTTGCAACTAATGAAAAACTGTTTTTT,CASSLVQPTLATNEKLFF,TRBV5-1,TRBJ1-4,NA,NA
TGTGCCAGCAGCGCAGGGTACACTGAAGCTTTCTTT,CASSAGYTEAFF,TRBV5-4,TRBJ1-1,NA,NA
TGTGCCAGCAGCTCCGGGGGAAGAACTGAAGCTTTCTTT,CASSSGGRTEAFF,TRBV5-4,TRBJ1-1,NA,NA
TGTGCCAGTAGTGTCCGACAGGACCAAGAGACCCAGTACTTC,CASSVRQDQETQYF,TRBV19,TRBJ2-5,NA,NA
TGCGCCAGCAAGGAATCAGGGGGGAACTATGGCTACACCTTC,CASKESGGNYGYTF,TRBV10-2,TRBJ1-2,NA,TRBD1
TGCGCCAGCAGCGGCGGGACTAGCGGGAAGTACGAGCAGTACTTC,CASSGGTSGKYEQYF,TRBV5-1,TRBJ2-7,NA,TRBD2
TGCGCCAGCAGCTTGACGCGGGGAGTGAGTACTGAAGCTTTCTTT,CASSLTRGVSTEAFF,TRBV5-1,TRBJ1-1,NA,NA
TGTGCCAGCAGTACTAACAGGGCAATGAACACTGAAGCTTTCTTT,CASSTNRAMNTEAFF,TRBV28,TRBJ1-1,NA,NA
TGTGCCAGCAGCCTAGACAGGGCTGGGGAGCTGTTTTTT,CASSLDRAGELFF,TRBV5-4,TRBJ2-2,once,TRBD1
TGTGCCAGCAGTGAAAGCGACAGCCCTGTGCCCCAGCATTTT,CASSESDSPVPQHF,TRBV9,TRBJ1-5,NA,NA
TGCAGCGTACAACAGGGGGCCGGGGAGCTGTTTTTT,CSVQQGAGELFF,TRBV29-1,TRBJ2-2,NA,TRBD1
TGCGCCAGCACCCGCCCGGGGACTAGCGGGAGGAGCACCGGGGAGCTGTTTTTT,CASTRPGTSGRSTGELFF,TRBV5-1,TRBJ2-2,NA,TRBD2
TGTGCCAGCAGTGAATTACGGGGAAATTTTCAGCCCCAGCATTTT,CASSELRGNFQPQHF,TRBV6-1,TRBJ1-5,NA,NA
TGTGCCAGCAGCTTAAGTTTTAGCCAAGAGACCCAGTACTTC,CASSLSFSQETQYF,TRBV7-2,TRBJ2-5,NA,NA
TGTGCCAGCAGTCCAGGGACAGGGGTTCGCACTGAAGCTTTCTTT,CASSPGTGVRTEAFF,TRBV28,TRBJ1-1,NA,TRBD1
TGTGCCAGCAGCAAAGAGGTCACCCTAGCCGGAACGAACAATGAGCAGTTCTTC,CASSKEVTLAGTNNEQFF,TRBV21-1,TRBJ2-1,NA,NA
TGCGCCAGCAGCCAAGGATCGTGGAGCAACGAGCAGTACTTC,CASSQGSWSNEQYF,TRBV4-1,TRBJ2-7,NA,NA
TGTGCCAGCAGCCCAGGAGGACTAGCGGGGGTACACAATGAGCAGTTCTTC,CASSPGGLAGVHNEQFF,TRBV9,TRBJ2-1,NA,TRBD2
TGTGCCAGCAGCCTGACGAGGGGACAGGGAGGAAACACCATATATTTT,CASSLTRGQGGNTIYF,TRBV7-8,TRBJ1-3,NA,TRBD1
TGTGCCTGGGGGGGGTACGCTGAAGCTTTCTTT,CAWGGYAEAFF,TRBV30,TRBJ1-1,few,NA
TGTGCCAGTAGTACCCCCTCGACTAGCGGGAGTTGGACAGATACGCAGTATTTT,CASSTPSTSGSWTDTQYF,TRBV19,TRBJ2-3,NA,TRBD2
TGTGCCAGCAGTTACTCGGGCAGTTTGAGTTCACCCCTCCACTTT,CASSYSGSLSSPLHF,TRBV6-6,TRBJ1-6,NA,NA
TGTGCCAGCAGCTCGAGGGCCTTTACTTCCTACGAGCAGTACTTC,CASSSRAFTSYEQYF,TRBV5-5,TRBJ2-7,NA,NA
TGTGCCAGCAGTGAATTAGAGAGAACGAAACTGTTTTTT,CASSELERTKLFF,TRBV25-1,TRBJ2-2,once,NA
TGTGCCAGCGACAGGGTGGACACCGGGGAGCTGTTTTTT,CASDRVDTGELFF,TRBV6-5,TRBJ2-2,NA,TRBD1
TGTGCCAGCAGCCAAACGAGCGGGGTGACCTACAATGAGCAGTTCTTC,CASSQTSGVTYNEQFF,TRBV14,TRBJ2-1,NA,TRBD2
TGTGCCAGCAGCCGGGCTGGGGGCTACACCGGGGAGCTGTTTTTT,CASSRAGGYTGELFF,TRBV5-8,TRBJ2-2,NA,NA
TGTGCCAGCAAAAGACTAGCGGGAGCGGATGAGCAGTTCTTC,CASKRLAGADEQFF,TRBV6-5,TRBJ2-1,few,TRBD2
TGTGCCAGCAGCTTAAGCCTGGCCAATGAGCAGTTCTTC,CASSLSLANEQFF,TRBV7-3,TRBJ2-1,NA,NA